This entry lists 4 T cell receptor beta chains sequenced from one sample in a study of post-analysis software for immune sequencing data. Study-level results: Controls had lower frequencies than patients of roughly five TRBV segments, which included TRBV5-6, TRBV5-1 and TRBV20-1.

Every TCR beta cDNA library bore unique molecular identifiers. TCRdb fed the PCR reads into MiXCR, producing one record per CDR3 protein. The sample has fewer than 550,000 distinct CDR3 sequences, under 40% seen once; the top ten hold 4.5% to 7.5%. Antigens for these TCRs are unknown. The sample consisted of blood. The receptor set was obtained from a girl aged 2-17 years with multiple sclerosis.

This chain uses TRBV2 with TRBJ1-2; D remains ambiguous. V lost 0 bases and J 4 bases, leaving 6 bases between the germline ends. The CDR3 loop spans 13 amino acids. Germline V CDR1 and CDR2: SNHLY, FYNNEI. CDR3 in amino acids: CASSEARSYGYTF. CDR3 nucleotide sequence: TGTGCCAGCAGTGAAGCCAGGTCCTATGGCTACACCTTC.

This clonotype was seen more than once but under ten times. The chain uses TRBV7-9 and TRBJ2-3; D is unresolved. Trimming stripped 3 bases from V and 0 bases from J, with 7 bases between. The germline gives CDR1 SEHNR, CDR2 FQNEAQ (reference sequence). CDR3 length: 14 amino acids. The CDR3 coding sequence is TGTGCCAGCAGCTTTTCGGCTAGCACAGATACGCAGTATTTT. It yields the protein CASSFSASTDTQYF.

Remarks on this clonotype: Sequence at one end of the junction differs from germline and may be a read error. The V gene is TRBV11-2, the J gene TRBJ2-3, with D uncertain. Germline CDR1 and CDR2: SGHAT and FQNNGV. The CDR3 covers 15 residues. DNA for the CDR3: TGTGTCAGCAGTTCGCCCGGTTACCTCACAGATACGCAGTATTTT. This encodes CVSSSPGYLTDTQYF.

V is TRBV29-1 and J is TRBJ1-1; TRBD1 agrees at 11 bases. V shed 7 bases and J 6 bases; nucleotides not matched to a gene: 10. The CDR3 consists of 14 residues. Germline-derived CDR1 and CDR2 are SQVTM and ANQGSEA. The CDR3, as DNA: TGCAGCGGCGACCGTGGGACAGGGGGTTCTGAAGCTTTCTTT. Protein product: CSGDRGTGGSEAFF.